A single sample is the source of the 14 T cell receptor beta chains below, sequenced in a study of blood T cell repertoires in COVID-19. Here immunoSEQ multiplex PCR was the method, and the copy in TCRdb shows in-frame clones only, minus some. Here the sample spans hundreds of thousands of clones, 70% to 90% being singletons. Material: peripheral blood. These receptors were obtained from a man aged 18 to 30 with active or convalescent COVID-19.

The gene calls are TRBV19 and TRBJ2-3; D remains ambiguous. The germline CDR1 and CDR2 sequences are LNHDA and SQIVND (reference sequence). The CDR3 totals 12 residues. Trimming took 5 bases from V and 2 from J, leaving 5 bases between them. The CDR3 coding sequence is TGTGCCAGTAGTGGCCTCACAGATACGCAGTATTTT. This codes for CASSGLTDTQYF.

This clone was counted a few times. The chain has TRBV4-3 and TRBJ1-2; TRBD1 matches at 8 bases. The V and J ends lost 4 bases and 4 bases, in that order; junction bases with no gene match: 11. The CDR3 sequence is 16 residues long. The V gene's germline CDR1 is LGHNA and CDR2 YSLEER. DNA of the CDR3: TGCGCCAGCAGCCCAAGGACAGGGATGGGAGGCTATGGCTACACCTTC. It encodes CASSPRTGMGGYGYTF.

The chain joins TRBV18 to TRBJ1-5, with TRBD1 matching 12 bases. Per germline, CDR1 KGHSH and CDR2 LQKENI. This CDR3 has 16 amino acids. The ends lost 6 bases at V and 6 bases at J; junction bases unmatched: 9. The CDR3 DNA follows: TGTGCCAGCTCCCCCTGGGACAGGGGGCAGGGTCAGCCCCAGCATTTT. It specifies CASSPWDRGQGQPQHF.

In this sample, this clone turned up once. V gene TRBV19 combines with J gene TRBJ2-5; tentative D call: TRBD1 (6 bases). This CDR3 is 14 amino acids long. Germline CDR1 LNHDA, CDR2 SQIVND (reference sequence). Between the trimmed V and J ends, which lost 2 bases and 4 bases, there was a span of 11 bases. DNA for the CDR3: TGTGCCAGTAGTATAACAGGGACATCAGAGACCCAGTACTTC. Translated: CASSITGTSETQYF.

V and J are TRBV10-3 and TRBJ2-3; TRBD2 agrees at 12 bases. V was pared by 3 bases and J by 5 bases, with 9 bases of the junction left unmatched. CDR1 is ENHRY and CDR2 is SYGVKD in the germline V gene. The CDR3 has 17 amino acids. The CDR3 loop is CAISDPSLAGGLDTQYF. The CDR3 nucleotides are TGTGCCATCAGTGACCCTTCTCTAGCGGGGGGGTTAGATACGCAGTATTTT.

The chain employs TRBV28 and TRBJ1-1; D is perhaps TRBD1 (6 bases). In germline, CDR1 is MDHEN, CDR2 SYDVKM. With 5 bases removed from V and 4 bases from J, the gap between germline ends came to 14 bases. CDR3 size: 14 residues. The CDR3 here is CASSPYRDGTEAFF. For the CDR3, the DNA is TGTGCCAGCAGTCCTTACAGGGACGGCACTGAAGCTTTCTTT. Drawing the rest from reference TRBV28 and TRBJ1-1, the complete variable domain is DVKVTQSSRYLVKRTGEKVFLECVQDMDHENMFWYRQDPGLGLRLIYFSYDVKMKEKGDIPEGYSVSREKKERFSLILESASTNQTSMYLCASSPYRDGTEAFFGQGTRLTVV.

The rearrangement links TRBV5-1 to TRBJ2-7; the D gene is possibly TRBD1 (6 bases). The CDR3 loop spans 13 amino acids. Per the germline V gene, CDR1 is SGHRS and CDR2 is YFSETQ. Trimming took off 4 bases at V and 5 bases at J, with 13 bases between the two ends. The CDR3 DNA reads as TGCGCCAGCAGCATTCAGGGGAGCCACGAGCAGTACTTC. Translation: CASSIQGSHEQYF.

V is TRBV19 and J is TRBJ2-7; 7 nucleotides align to TRBD1. The CDR3 has 13 amino acids. Germline V lookup: CDR1 LNHDA, CDR2 SQIVND (reference sequence). J gave up 4 bases and V 5 bases, and 5 bases lay outside the gene matches. The CDR3 bases are TGTGCCAGTAGTGAGACAGGGTTTTACGAGCAGTACTTC. Amino acids: CASSETGFYEQYF.

V usage is TRBV30 and J usage is TRBJ1-3, with D tentatively TRBD1 (5 bases). Germline CDR1 and CDR2: GTSNPN and SVGIG (reference sequence). This CDR3 contains 15 residues. V dropped 2 bases and J dropped 0 bases, with 11 bases sitting between them. The CDR3 region is CAWSWGSSSGNTIYF. The CDR3 region has the DNA TGTGCCTGGAGTTGGGGCTCCAGCTCTGGAAACACCATATATTTT.

DNA of the CDR3: TGTGCCAGCAGCCTTGAGACAGGGCTGGACACTGAAGCTTTCTTT. Protein product: CASSLETGLDTEAFF. The rearrangement uses TRBV7-6 and TRBJ1-1; 7 nucleotides align to TRBD1. The CDR3 contains 15 residues. CDR1 is SGHVS, CDR2 FNYEAQ, per germline. The V gene end was trimmed by 5 bases and the J gene end by 3 bases; junction bases not matched to a gene: 9.

The genes are TRBV28 and TRBJ1-5; 9 positions agree with TRBD1. CDR3 length equals 16 residues. J was trimmed by 6 bases and V by 2 bases; bases with no gene match: 8. The V gene's germline CDR1 is MDHEN and CDR2 SYDVKM. The CDR3 loop is CASSLSTGGLGQPQHF. CDR3 DNA: TGTGCCAGCAGTTTAAGCACAGGGGGCCTTGGTCAGCCCCAGCATTTT.

The chain couples TRBV30 to TRBJ1-4, with 10 bases fitting TRBD1. Germline trimming cut 4 bases from V and 2 bases from J; bases unmatched to any gene: 13. The CDR3 runs to 18 residues. Germline V lookup: CDR1 GTSNPN, CDR2 SVGIG (reference sequence). The CDR3 loop reads CAWNLGTGEMRTNEKLFF. Here the CDR3 DNA reads TGTGCCTGGAACCTTGGGACAGGGGAAATGAGGACTAATGAAAAACTGTTTTTT. Supplemented by reference TRBV30 and TRBJ1-4, the full variable domain reads SQTIHQWPATLVQPVGSPLSLECTVEGTSNPNLYWYRQAAGRGLQLLFYSVGIGQISSEVPQNLSASRPQDRQFILSSKKLLLSDSGFYLCAWNLGTGEMRTNEKLFFGSGTQLSVL.

This rearrangement joins TRBV7-8 to TRBJ2-2; 10 nucleotides line up with TRBD2. From germline, CDR1 is SGHVS and CDR2 FQNEAQ. This CDR3 contains 16 residues. V lost 5 bases and J lost 6; bases outside the gene matches: 9. The CDR3 DNA follows: TGTGCCAGCAGCCGCGCTAGCGGGAGAGTCGCCGGGGAGCTGTTTTTT. Its protein product is CASSRASGRVAGELFF.

The genes are TRBV12-5 and TRBJ2-1; D is undetermined. Germline V lookup: CDR1 LGHNT, CDR2 FRNRAP. The ends were cut back, 6 bases at V and 6 bases at J, with 9 bases in the middle. The CDR3 loop spans 12 amino acids. The CDR3 bases are TGTGCTAGTGGACTTGTAGTCAATGAGCAGTTCTTC. It specifies CASGLVVNEQFF.